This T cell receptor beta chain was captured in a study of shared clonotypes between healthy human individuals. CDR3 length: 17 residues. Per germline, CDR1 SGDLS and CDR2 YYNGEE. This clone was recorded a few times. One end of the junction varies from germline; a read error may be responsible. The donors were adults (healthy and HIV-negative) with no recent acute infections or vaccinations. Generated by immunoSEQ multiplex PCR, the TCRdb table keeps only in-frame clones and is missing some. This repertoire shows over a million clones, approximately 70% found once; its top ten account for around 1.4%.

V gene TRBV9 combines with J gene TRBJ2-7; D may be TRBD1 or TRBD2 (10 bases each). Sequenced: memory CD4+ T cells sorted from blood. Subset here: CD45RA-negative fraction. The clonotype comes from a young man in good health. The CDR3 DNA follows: TGTGCCAGCAGCCCCGGACAGGGGGAGCGGGAGGGCCAAGGACGGCACTTC. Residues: CASSPGQGEREGQGRHF.